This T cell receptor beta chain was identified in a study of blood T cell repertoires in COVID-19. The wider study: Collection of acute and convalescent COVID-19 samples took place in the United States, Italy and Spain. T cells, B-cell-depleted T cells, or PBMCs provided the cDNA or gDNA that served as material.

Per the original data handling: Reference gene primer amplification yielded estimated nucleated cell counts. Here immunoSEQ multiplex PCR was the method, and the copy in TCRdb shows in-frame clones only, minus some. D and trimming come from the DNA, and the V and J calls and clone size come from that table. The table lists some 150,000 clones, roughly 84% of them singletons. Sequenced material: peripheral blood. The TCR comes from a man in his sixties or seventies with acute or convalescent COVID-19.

The DNA for the CDR3 is TGTGCCAGCAGTTCAGGGGTGGGGGAAAAACTGTTTTTT. Protein product: CASSSGVGEKLFF. V usage is TRBV6-5 and J usage is TRBJ1-4; a weak D match, TRBD1 (6 bases). The CDR3 length is 13 residues. Germline V gives CDR1 MNHEY, CDR2 SVGAGI. Trimming took 4 bases from V and 8 from J, leaving 11 bases between them.